A single TCR beta chain is shown here with its context. The antigen is unknown. These data are taken from a study of T cells in localized non-small cell lung cancer. This CDR3 is 18 amino acids long. V dropped 4 bases and J dropped 3 bases, with 22 bases sitting between them. Germline CDR1 MGHDK, CDR2 SYGVNS. Sequencing used immunoSEQ multiplex PCR; TCRdb keeps in-frame clones, though not all of them. The sample lists 55,000 to 65,000 clones, roughly 92% occurring once. Overall study results and limits: Adjacent uninvolved lung tissue had the highest T cell clonality, exceeding tumor.

This sequence joins TRBV25-1 and TRBJ1-5; D ambiguous. The sequences come from peripheral blood, collected before any cancer treatment. The sequence was obtained from a man between 40 and 69 years old with stage I lung adenocarcinoma. CDR3 protein: CASSAPVAAPFYNQPQHF. In DNA form, the CDR3 reads TGTGCCAGCAGTGCCCCGGTGGCGGCTCCGTTTTACAATCAGCCCCAGCATTTT. The entire variable domain, with the rest obtained from reference TRBV25-1 and TRBJ1-5, is as follows: EADIYQTPRYLVIGTGKKITLECSQTMGHDKMYWYQQDPGMELHLIHYSYGVNSTEKGDLSSESTVSRIRTEHFPLTLESARPSHTSQYLCASSAPVAAPFYNQPQHFGDGTRLSIL.